These 14 T cell receptor beta chains originate from one sample sequenced in a study of graft-versus-host responses after intestinal transplantation. Antigens of these TCRs are unknown. Some clones are missing from TCRdb's copy, which holds only in-frame ones; the method was immunoSEQ multiplex PCR. The sample has about 88,000 clones, 75% to 95% seen once. The sample was unstimulated CD4+ T cells sorted from spleen or lymph node cells, taken before transplant. These receptors were obtained from a human donor who was the organ donor for an intestinal transplant.

This sequence joins TRBV7-8 and TRBJ2-7; TRBD1 agrees at 8 bases. Germline V gene sequence: CDR1 SGHVS, CDR2 FQNEAQ. Trimming removed 5 bases from V and 3 bases from J; junction bases left unmatched: 12. The CDR3 contains 16 residues. The CDR3 here is CASSDKPGGFSYEQYF. CDR3 bases: TGTGCCAGCAGCGACAAGCCAGGGGGCTTTAGCTACGAGCAGTACTTC.

On this clone itself: Different DNA sequences within this sample yield the same CDR3. This chain links TRBV5-4 with TRBJ2-6; D is possibly TRBD1 (5 bases). Germline CDR1 is SGHNT and CDR2 is YYREEE (reference sequence). CDR3 size: 15 residues. Trimming shortened V by 0 bases and J by 2 bases, and 6 bases separated the two germline ends. This CDR3 reads CASSLGGAGANVLTF. CDR3 nucleotide sequence: TGTGCCAGCAGCTTGGGGGGCGCTGGGGCCAACGTCCTGACTTTC.

The V call is TRBV10-3, the J call TRBJ1-5; D unclear. This CDR3 is built from 12 residues. V was pared by 3 bases and J by 4 bases, with 4 bases between. The germline V gene has CDR1 ENHRY and CDR2 SYGVKD. The CDR3 DNA is TGTGCCATCAGTGACGGGAATCAGCCCCAGCATTTT. Protein product: CAISDGNQPQHF.

The V call is TRBV30, the J call TRBJ2-1, with TRBD2 matching 7 bases. The CDR3 sequence is 15 residues long. Germline CDR1 and CDR2: GTSNPN and SVGIG (reference sequence). J gave up 4 bases and V 4 bases, and 10 bases lay outside the gene matches. CDR3 loop: CAWTLGASGYNEQFF. Written as DNA, the CDR3 is TGTGCCTGGACCCTCGGAGCTAGCGGATACAATGAGCAGTTCTTC.

This chain connects TRBV29-1 to TRBJ1-4, with TRBD1 matching 10 bases. Trimming at V came to 0 bases and at J to 8 bases, leaving 6 bases not matched to a gene. Germline V gene data show CDR1 as SQVTM and CDR2 as ANQGSEA. This CDR3 has 15 residues. Written as DNA, the CDR3 is TGCAGCGTTGAAGATCTTGGGACAGGGGTGGAAAAACTGTTTTTT. This encodes CSVEDLGTGVEKLFF.

This clone occurred once. The V call is TRBV19, the J call TRBJ2-2; D is ambiguous. Trimming took off 8 bases at V and 1 base at J, with 11 bases between the two ends. The CDR3 covers 14 residues. Germline CDR1 reads LNHDA; CDR2 reads SQIVND (reference sequence). In nucleotides, the CDR3 is TGTGCCAGTCGGTCTCTCGGGAACACCGGGGAGCTGTTTTTT. Translation: CASRSLGNTGELFF.

The chain employs TRBV6-5 and TRBJ2-7; TRBD2 might be the D (6 bases). This CDR3 comprises 13 residues. Trimming pared 5 bases from V and 6 bases from J, leaving 14 bases between. CDR1 MNHEY and CDR2 SVGAGI come from the germline V gene. CDR3 nucleotides: TGTGCCAGCAGTGAACCTGGGAGGTCCGAGCAGTACTTC. It encodes CASSEPGRSEQYF.

The rearrangement uses TRBV5-4 and TRBJ1-6; TRBD1 is a possible D gene (6 bases). The V end lost 6 bases, the J end lost 7 bases, and 11 bases lay between the germline ends. The CDR3 runs to 13 residues. In germline, CDR1 is SGHNT, CDR2 YYREEE (reference sequence). The CDR3 sequence: CASINRENSPLHF. CDR3 nucleotide sequence: TGTGCCAGCATAAACAGGGAAAATTCACCCCTCCACTTT.

The rearrangement joins TRBV29-1 to TRBJ1-1; 7 nucleotides line up with TRBD1. Germline V lookup: CDR1 SQVTM, CDR2 ANQGSEA. This CDR3 region has 12 residues. The V segment lost 6 bases and the J segment 8 bases; nucleotides outside the gene matches: 9. Written as DNA, the CDR3 is TGCAGCGTCGGTGGACAGGTTTTGGAAGCTTTCTTT. Its protein product is CSVGGQVLEAFF.

J is TRBJ2-7 and V is TRBV5-4, with 7 bases lining up with TRBD1. The CDR3 has 15 residues. Losses at the gene ends were 4 bases for V and 3 bases for J; bases not matched to a gene: 10. Germline values: CDR1 SGHNT, CDR2 YYREEE (reference sequence). This CDR3 is CASSTRDSNYYEQYF. Here the CDR3 DNA reads TGTGCCAGCAGCACCAGGGACAGTAACTACTACGAGCAGTACTTC.

Here the CDR3 reads CASRVRDRDLKPFF. The CDR3 nucleotides read TGTGCCAGCAGAGTCCGGGACAGAGACCTGAAGCCTTTCTTT. The chain joins TRBV2 to TRBJ1-1; 7 bases map to TRBD1. The CDR3 has 14 residues. V was clipped by 6 bases and J by 12 bases; unmatched bases: 16. Germline V gives CDR1 SNHLY, CDR2 FYNNEI.

The chain is built from TRBV2 and TRBJ2-5, with D maybe TRBD2 (6 bases). Germline V gene lookup returns CDR1 SNHLY and CDR2 FYNNEI. The V end was cut by 8 bases, the J end by 5 bases, with 12 bases between. The CDR3 consists of 12 residues. CDR3 amino acids: CASRAAGETQYF. The CDR3, as DNA: TGTGCCAGCCGGGCCGCGGGGGAGACCCAGTACTTC.

The V and J genes are TRBV7-8 and TRBJ1-5; perhaps TRBD1 as D (5 bases). CDR1 and CDR2 from the germline V gene are SGHVS and FQNEAQ. The V and J ends lost 3 bases and 4 bases respectively, with 13 bases between them. The CDR3 spans 15 residues. CDR3: CASSLGGSINQPQHF. The CDR3 DNA sequence: TGTGCCAGCAGCTTGGGGGGGTCAATTAATCAGCCCCAGCATTTT.

This clone was seen once. This chain links TRBV6-5 with TRBJ1-2; D is perhaps TRBD1 (5 bases). This CDR3 has 14 amino acids. Trimming cost V 6 bases and J 2 bases, with 13 bases left between them. CDR1 and CDR2 from the germline V gene are MNHEY and SVGAGI. Here the CDR3 DNA reads TGTGCCAGCAGCCAATCGGGGGGAAACTATGGCTACACCTTC. As protein: CASSQSGGNYGYTF.